These 16 T cell receptor beta chains came from one sample sequenced in a study of blood T cell repertoires in COVID-19. Only in-frame clones appear in the TCRdb table, and some are missing; sequencing was by immunoSEQ multiplex PCR. The table lists over 85,000 clones, 80% to 95% of them singletons. Sequences were obtained from peripheral blood. The receptors derive from a human donor with active COVID-19. The donor label of this sample is uncertain.

This clone was seen only once. The chain couples TRBV4-1 to TRBJ2-5, with 9 bases lining up with TRBD1. The V and J ends lost 4 bases and 5 bases, in that order; junction bases with no gene match: 8. Germline CDR1 reads MGHRA; CDR2 reads YSYEKL. The CDR3 contains 15 residues. The CDR3 DNA sequence: TGCGCCAGCAGCCCCCGAGGGACAGGGTACGAGACCCAGTACTTC. Protein sequence: CASSPRGTGYETQYF.

CDR3 residues: CASSVGDITDTQYF. The CDR3 coding sequence is TGTGCCAGCAGCGTAGGGGACATTACAGATACGCAGTATTTT. This sequence joins TRBV9 and TRBJ2-3; TRBD1 might be the D (6 bases). Germline values: CDR1 SGDLS, CDR2 YYNGEE. V was clipped by 0 bases and J by 3 bases, with 8 bases between them. The CDR3 totals 14 residues.

This clone came up a few times. V is TRBV5-4 and J is TRBJ2-3; TRBD1 is a possible D gene (5 bases). CDR3 size: 16 residues. The ends were cut back, 3 bases at V and 0 bases at J, with 14 bases in the middle. Germline V gives CDR1 SGHNT, CDR2 YYREEE (reference sequence). CDR3: CASSSWTPISTDTQYF. The CDR3 DNA is TGTGCCAGCAGCTCCTGGACACCAATAAGCACAGATACGCAGTATTTT. Full variable domain (outside the CDR3, taken from reference TRBV5-4 and TRBJ2-3): ETGVTQSPTHLIKTRGQQVTLRCSSQSGHNTVSWYQQALGQGPQFIFQYYREEENGRGNFPPRFSGLQFPNYSSELNVNALELDDSALYLCASSSWTPISTDTQYFGPGTRLTVL.

V usage is TRBV9 and J usage is TRBJ2-5; 7 bases line up with TRBD1. V lost 2 bases and J lost 2; bases outside the gene matches: 6. Germline assignment: CDR1 SGDLS and CDR2 YYNGEE. The CDR3 is 15 amino acids. The CDR3 region has the DNA TGTGCCAGCAGCGTCCAACAGGGGAGACAAGAGACCCAGTACTTC. This translates into CASSVQQGRQETQYF.

The V call is TRBV19, the J call TRBJ2-1; TRBD2 aligns across 8 bases. The junction had 8 bases not matched to a gene; V was cut back by 10 bases and J by 0 bases. Germline V gene sequence: CDR1 LNHDA, CDR2 SQIVND (reference sequence). The CDR3 has 15 residues. The CDR3 DNA follows: TGTGCCACCGCCCCCCGGGGGGGCTCCTACAATGAGCAGTTCTTC. Its translation: CATAPRGGSYNEQFF.

The V and J genes are TRBV5-1 and TRBJ1-1; 11 bases line up with TRBD1. The CDR3 consists of 14 residues. V lost 6 bases and J lost 4; bases outside the gene matches: 5. Germline V gene lookup returns CDR1 SGHRS and CDR2 YFSETQ. The CDR3 reads CASNLGTGGTEAFF. The CDR3 DNA reads TGCGCCAGCAATTTAGGGACAGGGGGCACTGAAGCTTTCTTT. The full variable domain, in which reference TRBV5-1 and TRBJ1-1 provide the parts outside the CDR3, is KAGVTQTPRYLIKTRGQQVTLSCSPISGHRSVSWYQQTPGQGLQFLFEYFSETQRNKGNFPGRFSGRQFSNSRSEMNVSTLELGDSALYLCASNLGTGGTEAFFGQGTRLTVV.

This sequence joins TRBV6-5 and TRBJ1-5, with D unclear. V lost 6 bases and J 0 bases, leaving 9 bases between the germline ends. This CDR3 is built from 14 residues. Looked up from germline, CDR1 is MNHEY and CDR2 is SVGAGI. This CDR3 reads CASRPTHSNQPQHF. The DNA for the CDR3 is TGTGCCAGCAGACCGACTCATAGCAATCAGCCCCAGCATTTT.

V gene TRBV5-6 combines with J gene TRBJ1-1, with a tentative D call TRBD1 (6 bases). This CDR3 is 14 amino acids long. The ends were cut back, 4 bases at V and 0 bases at J, with 10 bases in the middle. Germline CDR1 and CDR2: SGHDT and YYEEEE. CDR3 sequence: CASSRGHLNTEAFF. CDR3 DNA sequence: TGTGCCAGCAGCAGGGGACATTTGAACACTGAAGCTTTCTTT.

The V and J genes are TRBV10-3 and TRBJ2-6; 9 bases fit TRBD1. The V and J ends lost 5 bases and 0 bases, in that order; junction bases with no gene match: 8. CDR1 is ENHRY, CDR2 SYGVKD, per germline. CDR3 length: 18 amino acids. This CDR3 reads CAISSRTGAGSGANVLTF. CDR3 bases: TGTGCCATCAGTTCAAGGACAGGGGCGGGCTCTGGGGCCAACGTCCTGACTTTC.

The chain links TRBV5-1 to TRBJ1-2; weak D call: TRBD1 (5 bases). The CDR3 loop spans 12 amino acids. From germline, CDR1 is SGHRS and CDR2 YFSETQ. V gave up 7 bases and J gave up 3 bases, with 10 bases separating them. The CDR3 region has the DNA TGCGCCAGCGGGGCAGGCTACTATGGCTACACCTTC. This gives the protein CASGAGYYGYTF.

The chain couples TRBV18 to TRBJ1-1, with 8 positions matching TRBD1. Unmatched junction bases numbered 15, after V lost 3 bases and J lost 6 bases. Germline CDR1 reads KGHSH; CDR2 reads LQKENI. The CDR3 sequence is 17 residues long. Here the CDR3 reads CASSPRLQGGMGAEAFF. The CDR3 coding sequence is TGTGCCAGCTCACCGCGCCTACAGGGGGGGATGGGCGCTGAAGCTTTCTTT. The whole variable domain, remainder taken from reference TRBV18 and TRBJ1-1, is NAGVMQNPRHLVRRRGQEARLRCSPMKGHSHVYWYRQLPEEGLKFMVYLQKENIIDESGMPKERFSAEFPKEGPSILRIQQVVRGDSAAYFCASSPRLQGGMGAEAFFGQGTRLTVV.

The V gene is TRBV2, the J gene TRBJ1-4; unclear D gene. This CDR3 region has 13 residues. V was pared by 6 bases and J by 8 bases, with 13 bases between. Per the germline V gene, CDR1 is SNHLY and CDR2 is FYNNEI. CDR3 DNA: TGTGCCAGCAGCGCGAGCGAGGAGGAAAAACTGTTTTTT. Protein: CASSASEEEKLFF.

In this sample, this clone turned up once. J is TRBJ2-1 and V is TRBV9, with 11 bases identical to TRBD2. This CDR3 contains 16 residues. In germline, CDR1 is SGDLS, CDR2 YYNGEE. With 0 bases clipped from V and 6 bases from J, the junction kept 5 bases outside the gene matches. The CDR3 DNA reads as TGTGCCAGCAGCGTAGTAGCGGGGGGGGCCATCAATGAGCAGTTCTTC. It encodes CASSVVAGGAINEQFF. The full variable domain, its missing parts supplied by reference TRBV9 and TRBJ2-1, is DSGVTQTPKHLITATGQRVTLRCSPRSGDLSVYWYQQSLDQGLQFLIQYYNGEERAKGNILERFSAQQFPDLHSELNLSSLELGDSALYFCASSVVAGGAINEQFFGPGTRLTVL.

The V call is TRBV11-1, the J call TRBJ1-2, with TRBD1 identical over 8 bases. Germline V gene sequence: CDR1 SGHAT, CDR2 FQDESV (reference sequence). Trimming removed 5 bases from V and 4 bases from J; junction bases left unmatched: 6. This CDR3 region has 14 residues. The CDR3, as DNA: TGTGCCAGCAGCGAGGGACAGGCAACCTATGGCTACACCTTC. It specifies CASSEGQATYGYTF.

This clone was seen a handful of times. The V call is TRBV7-6, the J call TRBJ1-1; D is possibly TRBD1 (6 bases). Germline values: CDR1 SGHVS, CDR2 FNYEAQ. This CDR3 comprises 15 residues. Trimming took 5 bases from V and 0 from J, leaving 13 bases between them. Written as DNA, the CDR3 is TGTGCCAGCAGCGATACCTGGGGGCTGAACACTGAAGCTTTCTTT. Amino acids: CASSDTWGLNTEAFF.

The chain is built from TRBV5-1 and TRBJ1-2; 8 nucleotides align to TRBD1. The V gene end was trimmed by 0 bases and the J gene end by 8 bases; junction bases not matched to a gene: 6. CDR3 length equals 14 residues. From germline, CDR1 is SGHRS and CDR2 YFSETQ. The CDR3 DNA reads as TGCGCCAGCAGCTTGGGGGACAGGTGGGAAGGCTACACCTTC. Protein: CASSLGDRWEGYTF. The variable domain in full, with the rest retrieved from reference TRBV5-1 and TRBJ1-2, is KAGVTQTPRYLIKTRGQQVTLSCSPISGHRSVSWYQQTPGQGLQFLFEYFSETQRNKGNFPGRFSGRQFSNSRSEMNVSTLELGDSALYLCASSLGDRWEGYTFGSGTRLTVV.